This TCR beta chain emerged from a study of blood T cell repertoires in COVID-19. Study in general: Some COVID-19 samples were acute and others convalescent; all came from the United States, Italy and Spain. From T cells, B-cell-depleted T cells, or PBMCs came the material, which was cDNA or gDNA.

There are 15 residues in the CDR3. Germline lookup yields CDR1 SGHVS and CDR2 FNYEAQ. Deletions cut 5 bases from V and 4 bases from J, with 17 bases between. Source study methods: Researchers report that nucleated cell counts were estimated from reference gene primer amplification. Sequencing was performed with immunoSEQ multiplex PCR; in TCRdb, only in-frame clones are kept and a portion is missing. The V and J calls and clone size are taken from that table; D and trimming were inferred from the DNA. This sample has 170,000 or so clones, with 60% to 80% found just once. This clonotype was sampled from a woman aged 65 to 85 with acute or convalescent COVID-19. Sequenced: peripheral blood. J is TRBJ2-5 and V is TRBV7-6, with a possible D match to TRBD2 (6 bases). The CDR3 region has the DNA TGTGCCAGCAGCCCCCTCGGGGGAGTGGGAGAGACCCAGTACTTC. It yields the protein CASSPLGGVGETQYF. Complete variable domain (other parts from reference TRBV7-6 and TRBJ2-5): GAGVSQSPRYKVTKRGQDVALRCDPISGHVSLYWYRQALGQGPEFLTYFNYEAQQDKSGLPNDRFSAERPEGSISTLTIQRTEQRDSAMYRCASSPLGGVGETQYFGPGTRLLVL.